One sample yielded the 3 T cell receptor beta chains listed below, sequenced in a study of blood T cell repertoires in COVID-19 (dated by TCRdb to 2018 to 2020). The library was built by means of the immunoSEQ multiplex PCR assay. The immuneACCESS repertoire file appears here via TCRdb, limited to in-frame rearrangements. These files lack a portion of the clones; in checked studies, under half of the deficit traces to unresolved V genes, and the cause of the others is not known. The sample contains 65,000 to 80,000 clones, 87% of them found a single time. The ten largest clonotypes hold around 7.9% of the sample. Material for sequencing was peripheral blood. The receptors here all came from a man aged 45-65 years with active COVID-19.

V gene TRBV4-1 combines with J gene TRBJ2-1; 9 bases align to TRBD2. The V gene end was trimmed by 0 bases and the J gene end by 3 bases; junction bases not matched to a gene: 3. Germline values: CDR1 MGHRA, CDR2 YSYEKL. The CDR3 has 16 residues. CDR3: CASSQDMREGYNEQFF. In DNA, the CDR3 is TGCGCCAGCAGCCAAGATATGCGGGAGGGCTACAATGAGCAGTTCTTC.

This clone showed up just once. The chain links TRBV28 to TRBJ2-6; possibly TRBD1 for D (6 bases). The CDR3 length is 17 residues. V was cut by 3 bases and J by 6 bases, with 18 bases left in between. CDR1 is MDHEN, CDR2 SYDVKM, per germline. For the CDR3, the DNA is TGTGCCAGCAGTTTCTTTCCCACAGGGTCCGAGGCCAACGTCCTGACTTTC. It encodes CASSFFPTGSEANVLTF. The whole variable domain, remainder taken from reference TRBV28 and TRBJ2-6, is DVKVTQSSRYLVKRTGEKVFLECVQDMDHENMFWYRQDPGLGLRLIYFSYDVKMKEKGDIPEGYSVSREKKERFSLILESASTNQTSMYLCASSFFPTGSEANVLTFGAGSRLTVL.

This clone has a single count. CDR3 DNA sequence: TGTGCCAGCAGCTTGGTCGACTATATCACAGGGGAAGCTTTCTTT. Translating gives CASSLVDYITGEAFF. This chain connects TRBV5-4 to TRBJ1-1; tentatively, D is TRBD1 (6 bases). Germline CDR1 is SGHNT and CDR2 is YYREEE (reference sequence). The ends were cut back, 0 bases at V and 8 bases at J, with 17 bases in the middle. This CDR3 is 15 amino acids long.